This passage covers 16 T cell receptor beta chains from one sample sequenced in a study of T cells in Graves' hyperthyroidism and ophthalmopathy. The investigators amplified TCR beta CDR3 regions from RNA transcripts. TCR CDR3 underwent first-round RT-PCR with the HTBI primer set. TCRdb redid the calling of the multiplex PCR reads with MiXCR, one entry per CDR3 protein. The sample has over 700,000 distinct CDR3 sequences, around 20% seen once; the top ten hold around 15%. The sample consisted of blood. The receptors derive from a woman between 50 and 59 years old with Graves' hyperthyroidism that later progressed to Graves' ophthalmopathy.

The table lists this clonotype with many counts. This chain connects TRBV2 to TRBJ1-5; D is ambiguous. V shed 6 bases and J shed 1 base, with 13 bases lying between them. The CDR3 loop spans 15 amino acids. Germline CDR1 is SNHLY and CDR2 is FYNNEI. The CDR3 sequence is CASRVSLPSNQPQHF. The CDR3 DNA reads as TGTGCCAGCAGGGTGAGTCTGCCGAGCAATCAGCCCCAGCATTTT.

The sample holds a few counts of this clonotype. V gene TRBV6-5 combines with J gene TRBJ1-6; no reliable D call. The CDR3 totals 16 residues. V was pared by 0 bases and J by 8 bases, with 14 bases between. Germline assignment: CDR1 MNHEY and CDR2 SVGAGI. CDR3 coding DNA: TGTGCCAGCAGTTACTCCCCGGGAGTTGGGGATTCACCCCTCCACTTT. Translating gives CASSYSPGVGDSPLHF.

This clonotype was observed at least ten times. V and J are TRBV11-1 and TRBJ2-5, with TRBD2 matching 9 bases. The CDR3 is 15 amino acids. The V and J ends lost 2 bases and 4 bases, in that order; junction bases with no gene match: 5. CDR1 SGHAT and CDR2 FQDESV come from the germline V gene (reference sequence). The CDR3 spells CASSLQRGARETQYF. The CDR3 DNA reads TGTGCCAGCAGCTTACAGCGGGGGGCCCGAGAGACCCAGTACTTC. Full variable domain (missing parts from reference TRBV11-1 and TRBJ2-5): EAEVAQSPRYKITEKSQAVAFWCDPISGHATLYWYRQILGQGPELLVQFQDESVVDDSQLPKDRFSAERLKGVDSTLKIQPAELGDSAMYLCASSLQRGARETQYFGPGTRLLVL.

This chain uses TRBV7-6 with TRBJ2-7; D not resolved. The length of the CDR3 is 15 residues. CDR1 and CDR2 (germline): SGHVS, FNYEAQ. The V end was cut by 7 bases, the J end by 5 bases, with 21 bases between. This chain's CDR3 is CASTRRSDTLHEQYF. The CDR3 DNA is TGTGCCAGCACCCGAAGATCGGATACTCTTCACGAGCAGTACTTC.

This clonotype was picked up many times. V usage is TRBV20-1 and J usage is TRBJ2-5; TRBD2 aligns across 8 bases. V shed 3 bases, J shed 5 bases, and the junction held 14 bases outside the gene matches. CDR1 is DFQATT and CDR2 is SNEGSKA in the germline V gene (reference sequence). This CDR3 comprises 16 residues. The CDR3 DNA follows: TGCAGTGCTAGTGGGGGCGGGGGGCCCCTGAGGGAGACCCAGTACTTC. This translates into CSASGGGGPLRETQYF.

This clonotype was seen at least ten times. V gene TRBV7-2 combines with J gene TRBJ1-1; TRBD1 might be the D (6 bases). The CDR3 extends over 13 amino acids. Germline V CDR1 and CDR2: SGHTA, FQGNSA. Trimming pared 5 bases from V and 4 bases from J, leaving 11 bases between. The chain's CDR3 is CASSLQGRTEAFF. CDR3 nucleotide sequence: TGTGCCAGCAGCCTACAGGGTCGCACTGAAGCTTTCTTT.

This clonotype was seen more than once but under ten times. The rearrangement uses TRBV3-1 and TRBJ1-1; D unresolved. The ends were cut back, 3 bases at V and 1 base at J, with 6 bases in the middle. The CDR3 consists of 13 residues. Germline V CDR1 and CDR2: LGHDT, YNNKEL (reference sequence). CDR3 coding DNA: TGTGCCAGCAGCCACCGCAGGAACACTGAAGCTTTCTTT. Translating it yields CASSHRRNTEAFF.

This clonotype has ten or more counts. V gene TRBV18 combines with J gene TRBJ1-1; the match to TRBD1 covers 8 bases. CDR1 and CDR2 (germline): KGHSH, LQKENI. Trimming at V came to 3 bases and at J to 1 base, leaving 4 bases not matched to a gene. The CDR3 contains 15 residues. CDR3 sequence reads: CASSPRQGRNTEAFF. In DNA form, the CDR3 reads TGTGCCAGCTCACCCCGACAGGGGCGGAACACTGAAGCTTTCTTT.

The V call is TRBV10-3, the J call TRBJ1-1, with D unresolved. Germline loops: CDR1 ENHRY, CDR2 SYGVKD. The CDR3 is 14 amino acids. Trimming pared 7 bases from V and 0 bases from J, leaving 12 bases between. In DNA, the CDR3 is TGTGCCATCACTTCGACACCGATGAACACTGAAGCTTTCTTT. Translated: CAITSTPMNTEAFF.

This clonotype has more than one count but fewer than ten. V usage is TRBV9 and J usage is TRBJ1-6; D may be TRBD1 (5 bases). The CDR3 loop spans 13 amino acids. CDR1 and CDR2 from the germline V gene are SGDLS and YYNGEE. V dropped 3 bases and J dropped 4 bases, with 5 bases sitting between them. CDR3 amino acids: CASSAGYNSPLHF. CDR3 nucleotides: TGTGCCAGCAGCGCAGGGTATAATTCACCCCTCCACTTT.

The J gene is TRBJ2-5, the V gene TRBV7-6; D gene unclear. CDR3 length: 12 residues. CDR1 is SGHVS and CDR2 is FNYEAQ in the germline V gene. Trimming took off 3 bases at V and 0 bases at J, with 2 bases between the two ends. CDR3 region: CASSFYQETQYF. DNA for the CDR3: TGTGCCAGCAGCTTCTACCAAGAGACCCAGTACTTC. Full variable domain (rest looked up from reference TRBV7-6 and TRBJ2-5): GAGVSQSPRYKVTKRGQDVALRCDPISGHVSLYWYRQALGQGPEFLTYFNYEAQQDKSGLPNDRFSAERPEGSISTLTIQRTEQRDSAMYRCASSFYQETQYFGPGTRLLVL.

This rearrangement joins TRBV6-1 to TRBJ2-7, with 15 bases matching TRBD2. The germline V gene has CDR1 MNHNS and CDR2 SASEGT. Germline trimming cut 3 bases from V and 2 bases from J; bases unmatched to any gene: 8. The CDR3 runs to 18 residues. CDR3 loop: CASSDPGLAGGNPYEQYF. The CDR3 bases are TGTGCCAGCAGTGACCCGGGACTAGCGGGGGGTAACCCCTACGAGCAGTACTTC.

This clonotype was recorded many times. The V and J genes are TRBV5-1 and TRBJ2-3, with D tentatively TRBD1 or TRBD2 (6 bases each). This CDR3 spans 13 amino acids. The V gene lost 5 bases and the J gene lost 2 bases, with 9 bases spanning the gap. The V gene's germline CDR1 is SGHRS and CDR2 YFSETQ. CDR3 in DNA: TGCGCCAGCAGTCGGGGGCTCACAGATACGCAGTATTTT. Protein product: CASSRGLTDTQYF.

This clonotype has just a few counts. V gene TRBV20-1 combines with J gene TRBJ2-5; 7 bases are shared with TRBD2. V gave up 0 bases and J gave up 3 bases; unmatched junction bases: 4. This CDR3 has 14 amino acids. The germline V gene has CDR1 DFQATT and CDR2 SNEGSKA (reference sequence). The CDR3 region is CSARDPTSEETQYF. CDR3 bases: TGCAGTGCTAGAGATCCTACTAGCGAAGAGACCCAGTACTTC.

The CDR3 loop is CASRGASQPQHF. The CDR3 nucleotides are TGTGCCAGCAGGGGGGCTAGTCAGCCCCAGCATTTT. The rearrangement links TRBV6-1 to TRBJ1-5; a weak D match, TRBD1 (6 bases). Germline assignment: CDR1 MNHNS and CDR2 SASEGT. V shed 6 bases and J shed 6 bases, with 9 bases lying between them. This CDR3 has 12 amino acids.

A few counts support this clonotype. The chain carries TRBV7-2 and TRBJ1-4; 8 bases map to TRBD1. The ends lost 2 bases at V and 3 bases at J; junction bases unmatched: 5. The CDR3 is 16 residues long. Germline loops: CDR1 SGHTA, CDR2 FQGNSA. CDR3 bases: TGTGCCAGCAGCTTACCGCTACAGGGGGCTAATGAAAAACTGTTTTTT. Translation gives CASSLPLQGANEKLFF.